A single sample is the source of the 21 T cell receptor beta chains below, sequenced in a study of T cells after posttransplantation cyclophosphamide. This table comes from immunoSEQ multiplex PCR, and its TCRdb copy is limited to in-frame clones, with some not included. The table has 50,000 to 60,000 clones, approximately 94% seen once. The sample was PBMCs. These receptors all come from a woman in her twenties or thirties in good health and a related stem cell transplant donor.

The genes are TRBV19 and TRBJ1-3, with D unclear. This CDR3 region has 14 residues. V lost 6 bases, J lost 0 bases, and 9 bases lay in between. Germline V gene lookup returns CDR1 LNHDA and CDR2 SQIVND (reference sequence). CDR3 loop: CASRRSLSGNTIYF. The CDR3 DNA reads TGTGCCAGTAGGAGGTCCCTCTCTGGAAACACCATATATTTT.

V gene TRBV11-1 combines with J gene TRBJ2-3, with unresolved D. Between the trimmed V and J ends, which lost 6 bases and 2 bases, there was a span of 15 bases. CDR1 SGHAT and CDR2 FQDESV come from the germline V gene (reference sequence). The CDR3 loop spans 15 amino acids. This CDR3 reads CASSAPGVPTDTQYF. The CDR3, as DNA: TGTGCCAGCAGTGCTCCCGGAGTGCCCACAGATACGCAGTATTTT.

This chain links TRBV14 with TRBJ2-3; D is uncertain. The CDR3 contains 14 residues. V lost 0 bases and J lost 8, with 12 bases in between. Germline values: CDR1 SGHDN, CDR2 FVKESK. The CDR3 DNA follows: TGTGCCAGCAGCCAAGAGGCATCGTCTTTTACGCAGTATTTT. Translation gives CASSQEASSFTQYF. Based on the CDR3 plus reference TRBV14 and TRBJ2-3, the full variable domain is EAGVTQFPSHSVIEKGQTVTLRCDPISGHDNLYWYRRVMGKEIKFLLHFVKESKQDESGMPNNRFLAERTGGTYSTLKVQPAELEDSGVYFCASSQEASSFTQYFGPGTRLTVL.

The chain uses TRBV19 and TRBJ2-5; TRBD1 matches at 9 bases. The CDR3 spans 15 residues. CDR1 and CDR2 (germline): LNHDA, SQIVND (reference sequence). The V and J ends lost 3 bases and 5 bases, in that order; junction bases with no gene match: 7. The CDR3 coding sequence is TGTGCCAGTAGTATGGGGACAGGGATAGGGGAGACCCAGTACTTC. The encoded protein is CASSMGTGIGETQYF.

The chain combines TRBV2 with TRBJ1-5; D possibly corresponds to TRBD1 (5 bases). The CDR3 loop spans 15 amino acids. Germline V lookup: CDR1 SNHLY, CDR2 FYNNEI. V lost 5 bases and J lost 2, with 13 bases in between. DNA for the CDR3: TGTGCCAGCAGTTTCGGGGGTTTTGGCAATCAGCCCCAGCATTTT. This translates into CASSFGGFGNQPQHF.

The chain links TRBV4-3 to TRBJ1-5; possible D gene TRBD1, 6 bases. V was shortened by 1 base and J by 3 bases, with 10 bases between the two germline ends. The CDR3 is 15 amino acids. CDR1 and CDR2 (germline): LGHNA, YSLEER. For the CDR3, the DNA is TGCGCCAGCAGCCAAGGGGGGCAGCCCAATCAGCCCCAGCATTTT. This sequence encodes CASSQGGQPNQPQHF.

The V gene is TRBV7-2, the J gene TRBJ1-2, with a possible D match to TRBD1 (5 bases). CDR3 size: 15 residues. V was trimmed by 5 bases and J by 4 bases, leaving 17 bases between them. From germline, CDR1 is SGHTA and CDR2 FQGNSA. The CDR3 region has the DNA TGTGCCAGCAGCCCCACAGGACAAACGTCCTATGGCTACACCTTC. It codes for CASSPTGQTSYGYTF. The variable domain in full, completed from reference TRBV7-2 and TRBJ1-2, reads GAGVSQSPSNKVTEKGKDVELRCDPISGHTALYWYRQSLGQGLEFLIYFQGNSAPDKSGLPSDRFSAERTGGSVSTLTIQRTQQEDSAVYLCASSPTGQTSYGYTFGSGTRLTVV.

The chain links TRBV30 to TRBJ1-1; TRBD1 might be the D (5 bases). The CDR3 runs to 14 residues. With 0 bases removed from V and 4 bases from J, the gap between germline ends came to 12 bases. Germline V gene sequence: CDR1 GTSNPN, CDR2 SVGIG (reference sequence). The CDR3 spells CAWSVGWGGTEAFF. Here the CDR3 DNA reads TGTGCCTGGAGTGTGGGTTGGGGGGGCACTGAAGCTTTCTTT.

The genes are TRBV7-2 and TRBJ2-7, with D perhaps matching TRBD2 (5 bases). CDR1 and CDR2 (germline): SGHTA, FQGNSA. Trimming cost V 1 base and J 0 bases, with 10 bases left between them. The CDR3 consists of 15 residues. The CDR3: CASSLVRTRSYEQYF. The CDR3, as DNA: TGTGCCAGCAGCTTAGTGCGGACTCGCTCCTACGAGCAGTACTTC. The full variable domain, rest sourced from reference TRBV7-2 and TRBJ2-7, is GAGVSQSPSNKVTEKGKDVELRCDPISGHTALYWYRQSLGQGLEFLIYFQGNSAPDKSGLPSDRFSAERTGGSVSTLTIQRTQQEDSAVYLCASSLVRTRSYEQYFGPGTRLTVT.

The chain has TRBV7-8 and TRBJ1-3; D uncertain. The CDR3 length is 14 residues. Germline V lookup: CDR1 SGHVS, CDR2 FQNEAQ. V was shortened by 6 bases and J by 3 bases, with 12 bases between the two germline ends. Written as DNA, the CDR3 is TGTGCCAGCAGGAGATCGGACTTTGGAAACACCATATATTTT. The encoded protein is CASRRSDFGNTIYF.

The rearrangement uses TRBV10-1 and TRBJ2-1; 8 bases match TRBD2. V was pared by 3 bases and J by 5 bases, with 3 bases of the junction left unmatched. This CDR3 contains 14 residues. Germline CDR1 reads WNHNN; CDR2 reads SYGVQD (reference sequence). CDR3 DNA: TGCGCCAGCAGTGAATCAGCGGGAGACAATGAGCAGTTCTTC. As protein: CASSESAGDNEQFF.

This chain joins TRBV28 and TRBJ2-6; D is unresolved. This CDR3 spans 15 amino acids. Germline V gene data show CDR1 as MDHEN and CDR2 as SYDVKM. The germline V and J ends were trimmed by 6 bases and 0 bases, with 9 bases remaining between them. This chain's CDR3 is CASRTRSSGANVLTF. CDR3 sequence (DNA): TGTGCCAGCAGGACCAGGTCCTCTGGGGCCAACGTCCTGACTTTC.

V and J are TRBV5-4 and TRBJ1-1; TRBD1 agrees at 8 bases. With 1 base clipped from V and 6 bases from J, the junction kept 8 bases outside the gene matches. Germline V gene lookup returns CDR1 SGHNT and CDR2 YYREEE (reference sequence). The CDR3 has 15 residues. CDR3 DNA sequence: TGTGCCAGCAGCTTGTGGACAGGGTCAACCTCTGAAGCTTTCTTT. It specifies CASSLWTGSTSEAFF.

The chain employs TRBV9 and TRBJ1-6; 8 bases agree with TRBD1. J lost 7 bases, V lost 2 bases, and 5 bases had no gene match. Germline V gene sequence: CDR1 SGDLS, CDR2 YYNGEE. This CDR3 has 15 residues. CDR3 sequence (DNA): TGTGCCAGCAGCGTTTTGACAGGGGAAAATTCACCCCTCCACTTT. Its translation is CASSVLTGENSPLHF.

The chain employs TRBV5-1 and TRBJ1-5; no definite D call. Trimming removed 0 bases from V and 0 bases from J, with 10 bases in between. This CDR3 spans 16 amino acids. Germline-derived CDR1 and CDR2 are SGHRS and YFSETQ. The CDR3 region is CASSLASENSNQPQHF. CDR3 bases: TGCGCCAGCAGCTTGGCCTCAGAAAATAGCAATCAGCCCCAGCATTTT.

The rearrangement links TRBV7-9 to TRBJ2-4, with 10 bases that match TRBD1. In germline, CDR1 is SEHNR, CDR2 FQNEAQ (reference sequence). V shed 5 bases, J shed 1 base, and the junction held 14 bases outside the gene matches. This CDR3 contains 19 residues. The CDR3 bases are TGTGCCAGCAGCGCGGGGCCAAATGACAGGGGGCGCGCCAAAAACATTCAGTACTTC. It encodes CASSAGPNDRGRAKNIQYF. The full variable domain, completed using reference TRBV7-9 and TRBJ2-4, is DTGVSQNPRHKITKRGQNVTFRCDPISEHNRLYWYRQTLGQGPEFLTYFQNEAQLEKSRLLSDRFSAERPKGSFSTLEIQRTEQGDSAMYLCASSAGPNDRGRAKNIQYFGAGTRLSVL.

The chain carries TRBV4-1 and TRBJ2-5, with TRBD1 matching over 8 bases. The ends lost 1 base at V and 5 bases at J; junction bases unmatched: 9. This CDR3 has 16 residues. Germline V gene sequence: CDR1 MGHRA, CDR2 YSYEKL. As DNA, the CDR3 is TGCGCCAGCAGCCAAGCATTTCAGGGGGCCGTGGAGACCCAGTACTTC. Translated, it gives CASSQAFQGAVETQYF.

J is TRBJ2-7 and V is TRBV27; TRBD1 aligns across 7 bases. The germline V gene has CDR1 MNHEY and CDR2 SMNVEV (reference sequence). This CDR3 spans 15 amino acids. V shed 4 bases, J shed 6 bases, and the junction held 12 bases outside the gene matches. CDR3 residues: CASSSKTLDRREQYF. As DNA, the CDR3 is TGTGCCAGCAGTTCGAAGACATTGGACAGGCGCGAGCAGTACTTC.

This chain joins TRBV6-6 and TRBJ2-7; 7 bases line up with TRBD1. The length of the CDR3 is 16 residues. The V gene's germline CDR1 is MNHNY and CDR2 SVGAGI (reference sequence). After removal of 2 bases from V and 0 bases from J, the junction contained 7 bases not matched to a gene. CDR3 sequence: CASSYNDRAASYEQYF. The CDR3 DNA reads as TGTGCCAGCAGTTACAACGACAGGGCCGCCTCCTACGAGCAGTACTTC.

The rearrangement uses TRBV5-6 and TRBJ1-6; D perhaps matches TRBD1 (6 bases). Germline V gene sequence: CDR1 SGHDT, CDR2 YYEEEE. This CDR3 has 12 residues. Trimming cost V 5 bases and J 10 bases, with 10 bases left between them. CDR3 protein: CASRQGESPLHF. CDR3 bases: TGTGCCAGCAGACAGGGTGAATCACCCCTCCACTTT.

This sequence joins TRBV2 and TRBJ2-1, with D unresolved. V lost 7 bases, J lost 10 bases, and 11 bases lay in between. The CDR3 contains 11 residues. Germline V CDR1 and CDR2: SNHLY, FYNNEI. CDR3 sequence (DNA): TGTGCCAGCACTGAGCGCCGGGAGCAGTTCTTC. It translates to CASTERREQFF.